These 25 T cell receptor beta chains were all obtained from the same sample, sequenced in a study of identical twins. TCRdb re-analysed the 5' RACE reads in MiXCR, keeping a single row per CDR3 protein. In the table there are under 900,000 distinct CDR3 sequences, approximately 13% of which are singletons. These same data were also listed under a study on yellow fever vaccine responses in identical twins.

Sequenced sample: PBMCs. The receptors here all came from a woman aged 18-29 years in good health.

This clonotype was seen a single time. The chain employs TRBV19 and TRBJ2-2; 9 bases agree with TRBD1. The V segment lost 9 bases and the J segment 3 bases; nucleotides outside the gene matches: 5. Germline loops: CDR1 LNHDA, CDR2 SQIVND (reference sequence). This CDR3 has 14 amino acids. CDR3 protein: CASQDRGDTGELFF. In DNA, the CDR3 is TGTGCCAGCCAGGACAGGGGCGACACCGGGGAGCTGTTTTTT.

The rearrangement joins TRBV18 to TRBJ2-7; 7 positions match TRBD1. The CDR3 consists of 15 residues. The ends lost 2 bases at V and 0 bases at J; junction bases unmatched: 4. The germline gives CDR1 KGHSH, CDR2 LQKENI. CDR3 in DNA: TGTGCCAGCTCACCAGCAGGGGACAGCTCCTACGAGCAGTACTTC. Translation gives CASSPAGDSSYEQYF.

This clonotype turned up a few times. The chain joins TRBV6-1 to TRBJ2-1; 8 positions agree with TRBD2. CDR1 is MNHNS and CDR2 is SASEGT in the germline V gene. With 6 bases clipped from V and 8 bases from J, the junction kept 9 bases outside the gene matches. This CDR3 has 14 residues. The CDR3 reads CASRLGLEGDEQFF. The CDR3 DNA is TGTGCCAGCAGGCTGGGACTAGAGGGTGATGAGCAGTTCTTC.

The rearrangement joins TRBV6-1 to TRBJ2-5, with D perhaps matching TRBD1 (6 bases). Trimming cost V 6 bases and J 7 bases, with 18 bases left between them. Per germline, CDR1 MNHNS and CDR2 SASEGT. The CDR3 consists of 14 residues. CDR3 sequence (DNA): TGTGCCAGCAGCGATAACAGGGATTCGGCGACCCAGTACTTC. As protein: CASSDNRDSATQYF.

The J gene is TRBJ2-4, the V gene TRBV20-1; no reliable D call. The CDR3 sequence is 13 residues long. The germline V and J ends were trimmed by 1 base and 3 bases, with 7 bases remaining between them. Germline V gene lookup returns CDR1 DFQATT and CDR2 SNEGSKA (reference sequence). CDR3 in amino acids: CSARGGDKNIQYF. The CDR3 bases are TGCAGTGCTAGAGGGGGTGACAAAAACATTCAGTACTTC.

CDR3 residues: CASSVQGPYGYTF. As DNA, the CDR3 is TGTGCCAGCAGTGTACAGGGGCCATATGGCTACACCTTC. The rearrangement uses TRBV6-1 and TRBJ1-2, with TRBD1 matching 7 bases. CDR3 length: 13 amino acids. Germline assignment: CDR1 MNHNS and CDR2 SASEGT. V trimming: 4 bases; J trimming: 5 bases; junction bases outside the gene matches: 4.

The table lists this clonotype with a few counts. The CDR3 DNA follows: TGCAGTGCTAGAGACCCATATGGGCAGTTCTTC. It translates to CSARDPYGQFF. V usage is TRBV20-1 and J usage is TRBJ2-1; D gene unclear. The ends were cut back, 0 bases at V and 12 bases at J, with 9 bases in the middle. Germline V gene data show CDR1 as DFQATT and CDR2 as SNEGSKA (reference sequence). The CDR3 contains 11 residues.

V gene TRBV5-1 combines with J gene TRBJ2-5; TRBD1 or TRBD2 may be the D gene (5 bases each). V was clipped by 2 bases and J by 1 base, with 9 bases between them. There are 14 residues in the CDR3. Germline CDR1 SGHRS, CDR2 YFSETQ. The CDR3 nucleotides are TGCGCCAGCAGCTTCAGAGGGGTCCAAGAGACCCAGTACTTC. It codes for CASSFRGVQETQYF.

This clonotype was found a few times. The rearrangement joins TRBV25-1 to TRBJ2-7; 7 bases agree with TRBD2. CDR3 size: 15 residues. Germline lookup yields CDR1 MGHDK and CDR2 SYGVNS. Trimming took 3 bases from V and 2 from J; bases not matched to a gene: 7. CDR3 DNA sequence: TGTGCCAGCAGTGAGCAGGGCGGGACTACCTACGAGCAGTACTTC. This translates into CASSEQGGTTYEQYF.

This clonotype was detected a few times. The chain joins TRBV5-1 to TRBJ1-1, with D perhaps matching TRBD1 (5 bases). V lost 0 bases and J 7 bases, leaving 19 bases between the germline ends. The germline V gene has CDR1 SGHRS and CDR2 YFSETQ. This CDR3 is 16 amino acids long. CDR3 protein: CASSLAGGAGSVEAFF. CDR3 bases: TGCGCCAGCAGCTTGGCGGGAGGGGCCGGATCAGTTGAAGCTTTCTTT.

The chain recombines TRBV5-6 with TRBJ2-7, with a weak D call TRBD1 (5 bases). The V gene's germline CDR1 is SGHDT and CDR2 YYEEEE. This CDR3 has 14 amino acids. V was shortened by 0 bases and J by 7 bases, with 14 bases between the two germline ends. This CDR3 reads CASSLAPREWEQYF. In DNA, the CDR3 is TGTGCCAGCAGCTTGGCGCCCAGGGAATGGGAGCAGTACTTC.

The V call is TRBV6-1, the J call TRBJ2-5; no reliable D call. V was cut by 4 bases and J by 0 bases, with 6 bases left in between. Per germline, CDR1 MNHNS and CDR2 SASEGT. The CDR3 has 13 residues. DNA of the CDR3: TGTGCCAGCAGTGCCTCGCACCAAGAGACCCAGTACTTC. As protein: CASSASHQETQYF.

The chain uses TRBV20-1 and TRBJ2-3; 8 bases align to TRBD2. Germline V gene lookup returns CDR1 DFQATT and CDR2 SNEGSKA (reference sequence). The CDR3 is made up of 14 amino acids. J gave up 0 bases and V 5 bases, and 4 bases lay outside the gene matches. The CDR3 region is CSALIAGSTDTQYF. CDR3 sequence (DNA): TGCAGTGCTCTCATAGCGGGGAGCACAGATACGCAGTATTTT.

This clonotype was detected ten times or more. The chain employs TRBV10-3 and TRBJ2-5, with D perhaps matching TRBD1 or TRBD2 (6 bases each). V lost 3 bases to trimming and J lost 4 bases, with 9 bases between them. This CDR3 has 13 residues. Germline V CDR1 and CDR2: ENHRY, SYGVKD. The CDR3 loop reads CAISDGGPETQYF. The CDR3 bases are TGTGCCATCAGTGATGGGGGGCCAGAGACCCAGTACTTC.

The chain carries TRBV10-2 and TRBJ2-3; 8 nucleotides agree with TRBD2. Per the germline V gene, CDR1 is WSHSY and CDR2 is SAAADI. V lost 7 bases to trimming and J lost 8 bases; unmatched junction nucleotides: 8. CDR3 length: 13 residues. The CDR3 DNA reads TGCGCCAGCATGGGACTAGTACATACTACGCAGTATTTT. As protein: CASMGLVHTTQYF.

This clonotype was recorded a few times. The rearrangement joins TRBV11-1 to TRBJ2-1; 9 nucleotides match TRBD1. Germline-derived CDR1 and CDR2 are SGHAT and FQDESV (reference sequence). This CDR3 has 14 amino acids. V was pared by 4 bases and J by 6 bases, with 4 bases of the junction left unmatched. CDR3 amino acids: CASSYGTGTNEQFF. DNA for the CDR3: TGTGCCAGCAGCTACGGGACAGGGACCAATGAGCAGTTCTTC.

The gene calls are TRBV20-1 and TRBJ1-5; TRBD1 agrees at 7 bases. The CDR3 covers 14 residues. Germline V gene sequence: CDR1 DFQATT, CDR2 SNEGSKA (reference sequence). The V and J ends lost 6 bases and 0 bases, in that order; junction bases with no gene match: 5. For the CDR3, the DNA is TGCAGTGCAATACAGGGGAATAGCAATCAGCCCCAGCATTTT. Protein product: CSAIQGNSNQPQHF.

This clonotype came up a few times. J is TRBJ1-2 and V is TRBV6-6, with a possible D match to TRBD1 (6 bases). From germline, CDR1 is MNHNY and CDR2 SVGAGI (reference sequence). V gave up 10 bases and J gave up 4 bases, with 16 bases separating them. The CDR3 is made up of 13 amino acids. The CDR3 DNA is TGTGCCACGAGGGACAAGGTGGTCTATGGCTACACCTTC. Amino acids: CATRDKVVYGYTF.

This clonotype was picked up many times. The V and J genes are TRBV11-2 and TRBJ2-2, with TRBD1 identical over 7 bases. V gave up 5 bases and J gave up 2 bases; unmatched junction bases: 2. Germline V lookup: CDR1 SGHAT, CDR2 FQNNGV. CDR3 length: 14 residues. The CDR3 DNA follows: TGTGCCAGCAGCGGGACAGTCAACACCGGGGAGCTGTTTTTT. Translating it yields CASSGTVNTGELFF.

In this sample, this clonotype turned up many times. CDR3 nucleotide sequence: TGCAGTGCTAGAGGGGTCGGGACAGGACAAGAGACCCAGTACTTC. Its protein product is CSARGVGTGQETQYF. This sequence joins TRBV20-1 and TRBJ2-5; 8 nucleotides match TRBD1. CDR3 size: 15 residues. The germline gives CDR1 DFQATT, CDR2 SNEGSKA (reference sequence). Trimming cost V 1 base and J 2 bases; bases outside gene matches: 6.

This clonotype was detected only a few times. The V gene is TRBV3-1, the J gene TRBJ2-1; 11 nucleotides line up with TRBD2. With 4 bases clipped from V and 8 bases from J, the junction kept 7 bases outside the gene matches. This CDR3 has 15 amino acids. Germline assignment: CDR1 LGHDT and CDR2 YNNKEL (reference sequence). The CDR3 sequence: CASSLTSGISDEQFF. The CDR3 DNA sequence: TGTGCCAGCAGCCTGACTAGCGGGATTTCGGATGAGCAGTTCTTC.

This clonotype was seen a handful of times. CDR3 region: CASSLAGQGLQYEQYF. The DNA of the CDR3 is TGCGCCAGCAGCTTGGCCGGTCAGGGCCTACAATACGAGCAGTACTTC. The chain couples TRBV5-1 to TRBJ2-7; D is possibly TRBD1 (5 bases). The CDR3 is made up of 16 amino acids. Germline V gene sequence: CDR1 SGHRS, CDR2 YFSETQ. The V and J ends lost 0 bases and 4 bases respectively, with 17 bases between them.

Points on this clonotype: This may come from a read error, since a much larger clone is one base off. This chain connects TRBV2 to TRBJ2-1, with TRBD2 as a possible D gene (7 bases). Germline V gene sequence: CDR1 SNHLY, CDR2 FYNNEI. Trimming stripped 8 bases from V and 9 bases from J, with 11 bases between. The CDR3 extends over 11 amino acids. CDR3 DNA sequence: TGTGCCAGCGCTGGGGGGGCTGAGCAGTTCTTC. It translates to CASAGGAEQFF.

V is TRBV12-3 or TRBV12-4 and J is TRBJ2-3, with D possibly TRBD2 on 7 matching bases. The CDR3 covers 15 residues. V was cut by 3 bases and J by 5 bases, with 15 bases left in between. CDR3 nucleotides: TGTGCCAGCAGTTTGGGGGGGGCAGGAGGAGATACGCAGTATTTT. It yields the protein CASSLGGAGGDTQYF.

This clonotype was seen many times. The CDR3 sequence is CASSLFLTSGGGRTDTQYF. The CDR3 nucleotides read TGTGCCAGCAGCTTATTCCTGACTAGCGGGGGGGGTCGCACAGATACGCAGTATTTT. This chain links TRBV11-2 with TRBJ2-3; 14 bases are shared with TRBD2. The germline V gene has CDR1 SGHAT and CDR2 FQNNGV. The CDR3 runs 19 residues. With V trimmed by 2 bases and J by 1 base, 8 bases remained unmatched.